This section outlines one T cell receptor beta chain sequence together with its context. Antigen unknown. Germline CDR1 reads LNHDA; CDR2 reads SQIVND (reference sequence). There are 12 residues in the CDR3. Trimming removed 6 bases from V and 1 base from J; junction bases left unmatched: 0. This record belongs to a study of PD-1 blockade in classical Hodgkin lymphoma. Study-level information: The study gave patients nivolumab 3 mg/kg intravenously every 2 weeks. Findings and caveats of the study: Significantly greater TCR diversity emerged by C4D1 in CD4+ cells but not CD8+ cells. Newly diagnosed and completely responding patients shared comparable baseline diversity. According to reports, newly diagnosed patients had lower baseline TCR diversity than healthy donors, and relapsed/refractory patients had lower baseline TCR diversity still.

Every one of the patients relapsed after autologous stem cell transplantation (brentuximab vedotin exposure was variable). The table came from immunoSEQ multiplex PCR; TCRdb's copy has only in-frame clones and leaves some out. The repertoire holds over 80,000 clones, with over 85% as singletons. V is TRBV19 and J is TRBJ2-7; 7 positions match TRBD1. The TCR sequence derives from a human donor with classical Hodgkin lymphoma. The sequencing here drew on peripheral blood mononuclear cells (PBMCs), taken at baseline. The CDR3 sequence is CASRQGSYEQYF. Written as DNA, the CDR3 is TGTGCCAGTAGACAGGGGTCCTACGAGCAGTACTTC.